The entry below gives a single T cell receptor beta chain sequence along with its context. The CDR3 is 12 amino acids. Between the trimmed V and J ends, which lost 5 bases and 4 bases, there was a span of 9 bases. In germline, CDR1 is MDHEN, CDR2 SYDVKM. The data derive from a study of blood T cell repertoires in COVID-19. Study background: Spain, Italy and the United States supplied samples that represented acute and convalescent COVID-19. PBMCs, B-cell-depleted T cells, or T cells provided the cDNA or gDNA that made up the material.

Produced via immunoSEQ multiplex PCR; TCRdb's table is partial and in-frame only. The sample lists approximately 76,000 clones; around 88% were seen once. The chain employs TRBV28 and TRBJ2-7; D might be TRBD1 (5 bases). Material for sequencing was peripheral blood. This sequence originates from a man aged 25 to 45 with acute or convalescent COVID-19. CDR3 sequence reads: CASSLTGYEQYF. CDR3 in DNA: TGTGCCAGCAGTCTTACAGGTTACGAGCAGTACTTC.